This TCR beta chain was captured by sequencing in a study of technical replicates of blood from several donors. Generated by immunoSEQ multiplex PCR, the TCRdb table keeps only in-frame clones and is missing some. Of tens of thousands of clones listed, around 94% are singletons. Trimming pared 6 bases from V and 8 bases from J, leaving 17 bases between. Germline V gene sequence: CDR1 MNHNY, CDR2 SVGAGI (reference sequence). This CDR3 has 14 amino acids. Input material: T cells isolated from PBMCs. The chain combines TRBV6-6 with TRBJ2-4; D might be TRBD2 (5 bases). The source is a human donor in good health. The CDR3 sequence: CASSQDSSKDIQYF. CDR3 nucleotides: TGTGCCAGCAGCCAGGACTCTTCTAAGGACATTCAGTACTTC.